This entry is about one T cell receptor beta chain. Its antigen is as yet unknown. The sample is drawn from a study of cytomegalovirus exposure and HLA in healthy donors. Overall study: The roughly 110 validation repertoires were reported in a later analysis to have been generated on the same platform as the roughly 680 first-cohort repertoires. Whole-study findings and limits: Researchers counted around 170 TCR beta chains as cytomegalovirus-associated. Reportedly, diagnosis of cytomegalovirus status by the classifier showed high specificity and sensitivity. That first-cohort TCR clusters tended to co-occur in the roughly 130 validation repertoires was found in a later analysis.

Assay: immunoSEQ multiplex PCR; the TCRdb copy retains only in-frame clones and omits some. The table shows approximately 100,000 clones, with roughly 90% occurring only once. This clonotype originated in a young woman in good health and CMV-seronegative. The sample was PBMCs.

CDR3 amino acids: CASSPGTSWMIGNTQYF. The DNA of the CDR3 is TGTGCCAGCAGCCCCGGGACTAGCTGGATGATAGGTAATACGCAGTATTTT. This sequence joins TRBV28 and TRBJ2-3, with 9 bases matching TRBD2. In germline, CDR1 is MDHEN, CDR2 SYDVKM. This CDR3 region has 17 residues. With V trimmed by 6 bases and J by 7 bases, 17 bases remained unmatched. The variable domain in full, completed from reference TRBV28 and TRBJ2-3, reads DVKVTQSSRYLVKRTGEKVFLECVQDMDHENMFWYRQDPGLGLRLIYFSYDVKMKEKGDIPEGYSVSREKKERFSLILESASTNQTSMYLCASSPGTSWMIGNTQYFGPGTRLTVL.